This T cell receptor (beta chain) was sequenced during a study of OX40 agonist ivuxolimab in advanced cancers. Study background: At doses from 0.01 to 10 mg/kg, patients were given intravenous ivuxolimab every 2 weeks. Antecedent anti-PD-1, anti-PD-L1 or anti-CTLA-4 therapy was permissible, with 40% having received some. Notes on the study in general: Undetermined was the antigen specificity of the expanded peripheral T cells. Averaging showed that CD8+ T cells had more expanded clones than CD4+ did.

To note about this clone: What it recognizes is unknown. The same CDR3 also results from other DNA sequences found in this sample.

Clones were sequenced by immunoSEQ multiplex PCR, and TCRdb holds only the in-frame ones, with some missing. Of 62,000 or so clones listed, roughly 81% are singletons. Source: CD4+ or CD8+ T cells sorted from blood, taken in a trial of the OX40 agonist ivuxolimab. This clonotype was obtained from an adult with an advanced solid tumor such as melanoma, head and neck, liver or kidney cancer.

The CDR3 coding sequence is TGTGCCAGTAGTCCTAGGGGGTACAATGAGCAGTTCTTC. It encodes CASSPRGYNEQFF. The rearrangement links TRBV19 to TRBJ2-1; the D gene is possibly TRBD1 (6 bases). The germline CDR1 and CDR2 sequences are LNHDA and SQIVND (reference sequence). V lost 5 bases and J 4 bases, leaving 9 bases between the germline ends. The CDR3 sequence is 13 residues long.